Here is one TCR beta chain with its context. Antigen unknown. The data are from a study of vaccination effects on CD4 cells after COVID-19. Study-level findings and limits: Sampling in the study covered few convalescent patients and included no early post-infection timepoints.

It was after 10 days of culture that CD4+ T cells were isolated. Of the BNT162b2 and mRNA-1273 vaccines, participants received two doses of one or the other. Germline V gives CDR1 SGHNT, CDR2 YENEEA. The CDR3 sequence is 14 residues long. Trimming took 8 bases from V and 5 from J; bases not matched to a gene: 8. Repertoires were generated with immunoSEQ multiplex PCR, while TCRdb's copy carries only in-frame clones and drops some. The sample has 47,000 or so clones, about 70% seen once. J is TRBJ2-1 and V is TRBV11-3; 8 nucleotides align to TRBD2. The clonotype was recovered from a human donor who received a COVID-19 vaccine. Sequencing was performed on CD4+ T cells from PBMCs cultured without peptide, taken after COVID-19 vaccination. Written as DNA, the CDR3 is TGTGCCAGCGGGGAGCGGGGGAAAAACAATGAGCAGTTCTTC. Its translation is CASGERGKNNEQFF. Combining the CDR3 with reference TRBV11-3 and TRBJ2-1 gives the whole variable domain EAGVVQSPRYKIIEKKQPVAFWCNPISGHNTLYWYLQNLGQGPELLIRYENEEAVDDSQLPKDRFSAERLKGVDSTLKIQPAELGDSAVYLCASGERGKNNEQFFGPGTRLTVL.